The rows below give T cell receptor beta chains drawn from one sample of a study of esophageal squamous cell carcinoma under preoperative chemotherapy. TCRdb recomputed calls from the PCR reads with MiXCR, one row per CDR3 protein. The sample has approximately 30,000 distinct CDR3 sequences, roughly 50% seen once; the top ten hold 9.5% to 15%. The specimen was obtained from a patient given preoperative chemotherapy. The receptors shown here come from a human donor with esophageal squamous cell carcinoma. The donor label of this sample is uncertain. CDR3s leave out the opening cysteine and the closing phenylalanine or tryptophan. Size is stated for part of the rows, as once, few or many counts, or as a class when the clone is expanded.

CDR3aa: ATRASNSPLH
abundance: NA
j_gene: TRBJ1-6
v_gene: TRBV10-3

CDR3aa: ASSPRTSGSYEQY
abundance: many
j_gene: TRBJ2-7
v_gene: TRBV7-6

CDR3aa: ANSLRGISYEQY
abundance: medium-sized
j_gene: NA
v_gene: TRBV7-9

CDR3aa: ASTSSFTDTQY
abundance: NA
j_gene: TRBJ2-3
v_gene: TRBV19

CDR3aa: ATGLGGRAQDTQY
abundance: NA
j_gene: TRBJ2-5
v_gene: TRBV7-2

CDR3aa: ASGATGGCDKETQY
abundance: NA
j_gene: TRBJ2-3
v_gene: TRBV7-3

CDR3aa: ASSYRLHSYGYT
abundance: many
j_gene: TRBJ1-2
v_gene: TRBV6-5

CDR3aa: ASSLTLNQPQH
abundance: many
j_gene: TRBJ1-5
v_gene: TRBV7-2

CDR3aa: ASSLSWGSWTEAF
abundance: NA
j_gene: TRBJ1-1
v_gene: TRBV5-8

CDR3aa: ASSLQAGRAGALY
abundance: NA
j_gene: TRBJ2-2
v_gene: TRBV7-2

CDR3aa: ASSPPGLAGENIQY
abundance: many
j_gene: TRBJ2-4
v_gene: TRBV12-3/TRBV12-4

CDR3aa: ASSRPGLDTDTQY
abundance: many
j_gene: TRBJ2-3
v_gene: TRBV12-3/TRBV12-4

CDR3aa: ASSFWVAKNIQY
abundance: many
j_gene: TRBJ2-4
v_gene: TRBV5-6

CDR3aa: ASARGTGTTDTQY
abundance: many
j_gene: TRBJ2-3
v_gene: TRBV12-5

CDR3aa: ASSLLADEQY
abundance: NA
j_gene: TRBJ2-7
v_gene: TRBV12-3/TRBV12-4

CDR3aa: ASSQSGGTANTEALF
abundance: NA
j_gene: NA
v_gene: TRBV7-9

CDR3aa: ASSVAVWASGSTDTQY
abundance: few
j_gene: TRBJ2-3
v_gene: TRBV6-1

CDR3aa: ASGGAGGRDQETQY
abundance: NA
j_gene: TRBJ2-5
v_gene: TRBV7-2

CDR3aa: ASSKGLALSTDALF
abundance: NA
j_gene: TRBJ2-2
v_gene: TRBV7-2

CDR3aa: ASSYSIRSGRVAYEQY
abundance: many
j_gene: TRBJ2-7
v_gene: TRBV6-5

CDR3aa: ASSPYLGVREQF
abundance: NA
j_gene: TRBJ2-1
v_gene: TRBV28

CDR3aa: ACGGATPGSNVQS
abundance: NA
j_gene: TRBJ2-6
v_gene: TRBV7-8

CDR3aa: SRGTGASSADTQY
abundance: NA
j_gene: TRBJ2-3
v_gene: TRBV7-2

CDR3aa: GITGPGAKDTQY
abundance: once
j_gene: TRBJ2-3
v_gene: TRBV7-2

CDR3aa: ASRDLGLSAKNIQY
abundance: NA
j_gene: NA
v_gene: TRBV6-1

CDR3aa: ASSLGQGRSGEQF
abundance: NA
j_gene: TRBJ2-1
v_gene: TRBV7-7

CDR3aa: ASSLGGR
abundance: NA
j_gene: TRBJ2-1
v_gene: TRBV7-2

CDR3aa: ASKVAGGIGAF
abundance: NA
j_gene: TRBJ1-1
v_gene: TRBV28

CDR3aa: ASSSQGRNTEAF
abundance: many
j_gene: TRBJ1-1
v_gene: TRBV27

CDR3aa: ASSLSLVPNEQF
abundance: many
j_gene: TRBJ2-1
v_gene: TRBV27

CDR3aa: ASRGAPSTDTQY
abundance: NA
j_gene: TRBJ2-3
v_gene: TRBV11-3

CDR3aa: ASNTGPRGAKNIQY
abundance: NA
j_gene: TRBJ2-4
v_gene: TRBV19

CDR3aa: ASSLGRDQETQY
abundance: NA
j_gene: TRBJ2-5
v_gene: TRBV7-9

CDR3aa: ASSPGLAKNIQY
abundance: medium-sized
j_gene: TRBJ2-4
v_gene: TRBV7-2

CDR3aa: ASSLGGGTYEQY
abundance: many
j_gene: TRBJ2-7
v_gene: TRBV7-6